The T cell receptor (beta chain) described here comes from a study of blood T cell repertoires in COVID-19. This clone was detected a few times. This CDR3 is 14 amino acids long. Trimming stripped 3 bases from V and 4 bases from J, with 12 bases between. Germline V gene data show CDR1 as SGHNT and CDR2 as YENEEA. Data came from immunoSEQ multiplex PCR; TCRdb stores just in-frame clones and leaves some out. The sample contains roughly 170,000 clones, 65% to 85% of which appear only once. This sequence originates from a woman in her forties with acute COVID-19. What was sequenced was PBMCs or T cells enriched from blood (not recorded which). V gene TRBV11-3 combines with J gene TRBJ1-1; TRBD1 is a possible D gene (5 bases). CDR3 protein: CASSFGGTRTEAFF. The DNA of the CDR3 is TGTGCCAGCAGCTTCGGGGGAACGCGCACTGAAGCTTTCTTT. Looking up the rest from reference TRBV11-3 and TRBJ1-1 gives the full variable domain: EAGVVQSPRYKIIEKKQPVAFWCNPISGHNTLYWYLQNLGQGPELLIRYENEEAVDDSQLPKDRFSAERLKGVDSTLKIQPAELGDSAVYLCASSFGGTRTEAFFGQGTRLTVV.